These 16 T cell receptor beta chains came from one sample sequenced in a study of monozygotic twins with inflammatory bowel disease. TCRdb re-called the 5' RACE reads and gives one entry per CDR3 protein, without DNA. Its listing shows 200,000 to 250,000 distinct CDR3 sequences. Sequencing was carried out using blood. The receptors derive from a human donor with ulcerative colitis or Crohn's disease, or a healthy co-twin of an affected twin (not recorded which).

V gene TRBV27 combines with J gene TRBJ2-1; TCRdb reports TRBD1, a call that lacks DNA to check it against. The CDR3 is 13 residues long. Germline V lookup: CDR1 MNHEY, CDR2 SMNVEV (reference sequence). The chain's CDR3 is CASRVTGYNEQFF.

CDR3: CASSADRAATEAFF. The V and J genes are TRBV5-1 and TRBJ1-1; TCRdb designates TRBD1, a call that cannot be tested without DNA. CDR1 and CDR2 from the germline V gene are SGHRS and YFSETQ. The CDR3 consists of 14 residues. The variable domain in full, completed from reference TRBV5-1 and TRBJ1-1, reads KAGVTQTPRYLIKTRGQQVTLSCSPISGHRSVSWYQQTPGQGLQFLFEYFSETQRNKGNFPGRFSGRQFSNSRSEMNVSTLELGDSALYLCASSADRAATEAFFGQGTRLTVV.

The chain links TRBV7-3 to TRBJ2-3; the TCRdb D gene call, TRBD2, has no DNA to confirm it. Germline V gene data show CDR1 as SGHTA and CDR2 as FQGTGA. The CDR3 totals 14 residues. CDR3 sequence: CASRRTSAGDTQYF.

The CDR3: CATSRDRGPNQPQHF. The J gene is TRBJ1-5, the V gene TRBV15; TCRdb designates TRBD1, a call that cannot be tested without DNA. The CDR3 contains 15 residues. The germline V gene encodes CDR1 LNHNV and CDR2 YYDKDF (reference sequence).

CDR3: CASTGGGASFF. The J gene is TRBJ1-1, the V gene TRBV7-2; the TCRdb D gene call, TRBD1, has no DNA to confirm it. The CDR3 loop spans 11 amino acids. CDR1 is SGHTA and CDR2 is FQGNSA in the germline V gene. The variable domain in full, with the rest retrieved from reference TRBV7-2 and TRBJ1-1, is GAGVSQSPSNKVTEKGKDVELRCDPISGHTALYWYRQSLGQGLEFLIYFQGNSAPDKSGLPSDRFSAERTGGSVSTLTIQRTQQEDSAVYLCASTGGGASFFGQGTRLTVV.

The genes are TRBV19 and TRBJ2-1; the TCRdb D gene call, TRBD1, has no DNA to confirm it. CDR1 LNHDA and CDR2 SQIVND come from the germline V gene (reference sequence). This CDR3 comprises 14 residues. This CDR3 reads CASSSLGTDNEQFF.

This chain links TRBV6-5 with TRBJ1-1; the TCRdb D gene call, TRBD1, has no DNA to confirm it. The germline gives CDR1 MNHEY, CDR2 SVGAGI. CDR3 size: 12 residues. The CDR3 sequence: CASSPPNTEAFF.

The rearrangement joins TRBV2 to TRBJ2-2; lacking DNA, the TRBD2 call made by TCRdb goes unchecked. The CDR3 length is 14 residues. CDR1 is SNHLY, CDR2 FYNNEI, per germline. The CDR3: CATDPGLNTGELFF.

The gene calls are TRBV7-2 and TRBJ2-4. The germline CDR1 and CDR2 sequences are SGHTA and FQGNSA. The CDR3 runs to 16 residues. CDR3 loop: CASSLDSAGAKNIQYF.

The chain employs TRBV10-3 and TRBJ2-1; no DNA is available, so the TRBD2 call from TCRdb remains unchecked. The V gene's germline CDR1 is ENHRY and CDR2 SYGVKD. The CDR3 has 13 amino acids. CDR3 sequence reads: CAIRKSQGLEQFF.

V is TRBV2 and J is TRBJ1-5; no DNA is available, so the TRBD1 call from TCRdb remains unchecked. This CDR3 comprises 15 residues. Germline-derived CDR1 and CDR2 are SNHLY and FYNNEI. CDR3 protein: CASRSTGETFQPQHF.

The chain combines TRBV7-9 with TRBJ2-7; TCRdb's D call of TRBD1 is untestable without DNA. Germline CDR1 and CDR2: SEHNR and FQNEAQ (reference sequence). The CDR3 is 15 amino acids. CDR3 loop: CASSLEGGLSYEQYF.

J is TRBJ2-5 and V is TRBV11-2; the D call of TRBD2 rests on TCRdb alone, since no DNA is present to check it. The V gene's germline CDR1 is SGHAT and CDR2 FQNNGV. CDR3 length: 17 residues. The CDR3 region is CASSSTTSGGPGGTQYF.

V usage is TRBV10-3 and J usage is TRBJ2-7; TCRdb indicates TRBD1, and absent DNA this call remains unverified. Germline assignment: CDR1 ENHRY and CDR2 SYGVKD. The CDR3 has 15 residues. CDR3 region: CAISDAGTGGTPQYF.

The chain combines TRBV6-5 with TRBJ2-2; TCRdb gives TRBD1 as the D gene, but with no DNA this cannot be confirmed. CDR1 MNHEY and CDR2 SVGAGI come from the germline V gene. This CDR3 contains 15 residues. The CDR3 region is CASSSGQGFTGELFF.

This chain joins TRBV29-1 and TRBJ1-2; the D call of TRBD1 rests on TCRdb alone, since no DNA is present to check it. CDR1 is SQVTM, CDR2 ANQGSEA, per germline. This CDR3 is built from 13 residues. The CDR3 loop reads CSAGDRDDTGYTF. Based on the CDR3 plus reference TRBV29-1 and TRBJ1-2, the full variable domain is SAVISQKPSRDICQRGTSLTIQCQVDSQVTMMFWYRQQPGQSLTLIATANQGSEATYESGFVIDKFPISRPNLTFSTLTVSNMSPEDSSIYLCSAGDRDDTGYTFGSGTRLTVV.